This T cell receptor beta chain was profiled in a study of blood T cell repertoires in COVID-19. Study summary: Samples came from the United States, Italy and Spain, spanning acute and convalescent COVID-19. T cells, B-cell-depleted T cells, or PBMCs supplied cDNA or gDNA.

Germline CDR1 PRHDT, CDR2 FYEKMQ (reference sequence). The V gene end was trimmed by 4 bases and the J gene end by 2 bases; junction bases not matched to a gene: 4. The length of the CDR3 is 14 residues. Original processing notes: For nucleated cells, counts were estimated from reference gene primer amplification. TCRdb's copy holds only in-frame clones and misses some; the assay was immunoSEQ multiplex PCR. V and J calls and clone size follow that table, whereas D and trimming were derived from the DNA. The sample lists approximately 8,100 clones, more than 80% occurring once. The sequence was obtained from a human donor in a cohort sampled during active COVID-19. The chain combines TRBV13 with TRBJ1-1; 7 nucleotides align to TRBD1. The sequencing input was peripheral blood. The CDR3 loop reads CASSSGQANTEAFF. The CDR3 region has the DNA TGTGCCAGCAGCTCTGGACAGGCAAACACTGAAGCTTTCTTT.